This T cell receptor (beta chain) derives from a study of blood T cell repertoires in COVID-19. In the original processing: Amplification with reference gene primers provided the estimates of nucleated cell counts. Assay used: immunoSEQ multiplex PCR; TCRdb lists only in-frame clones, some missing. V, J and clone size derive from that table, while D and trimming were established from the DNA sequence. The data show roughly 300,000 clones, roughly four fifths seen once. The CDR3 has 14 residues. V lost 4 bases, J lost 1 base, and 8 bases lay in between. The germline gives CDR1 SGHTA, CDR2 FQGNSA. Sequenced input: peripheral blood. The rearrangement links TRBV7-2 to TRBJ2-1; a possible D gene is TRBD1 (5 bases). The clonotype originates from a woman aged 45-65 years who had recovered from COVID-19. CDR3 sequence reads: CASSSDSSYNEQFF. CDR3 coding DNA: TGTGCCAGCAGCTCTGACAGTTCCTACAATGAGCAGTTCTTC.